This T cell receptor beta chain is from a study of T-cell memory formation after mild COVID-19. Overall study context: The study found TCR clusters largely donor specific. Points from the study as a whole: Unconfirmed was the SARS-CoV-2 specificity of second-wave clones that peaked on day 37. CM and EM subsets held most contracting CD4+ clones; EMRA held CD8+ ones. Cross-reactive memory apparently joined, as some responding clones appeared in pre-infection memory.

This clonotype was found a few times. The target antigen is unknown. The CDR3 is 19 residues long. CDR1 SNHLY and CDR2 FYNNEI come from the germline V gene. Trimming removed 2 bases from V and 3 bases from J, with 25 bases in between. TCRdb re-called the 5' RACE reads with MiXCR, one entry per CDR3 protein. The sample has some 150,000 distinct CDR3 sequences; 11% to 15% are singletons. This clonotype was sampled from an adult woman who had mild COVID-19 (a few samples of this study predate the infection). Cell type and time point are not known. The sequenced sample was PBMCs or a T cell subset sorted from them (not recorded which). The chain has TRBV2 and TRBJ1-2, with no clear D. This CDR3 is CASSEPKGVTASTYYGYTF. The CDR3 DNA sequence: TGTGCCAGCAGTGAACCGAAGGGAGTAACAGCTTCGACTTACTATGGCTACACCTTC.